This T cell receptor beta chain comes out of a study of shared clonotypes between healthy human individuals. General study points: Non-shared clonotypes had lower generation probabilities than clonotypes shared by all four sorted-subset donors. Estimated richness was generally greater in naive than memory subsets.

Turning to this clone: Its antigen is not identified.

The study ran the assay at deep level. Profiling relied on immunoSEQ multiplex PCR, and the TCRdb table lists in-frame clones only, not all of them. The table lists some 2 million clones, over 85% of them singletons, with about 1.1% in the top ten. As defined, naive CD8 cells were CD45RO-negative and positively selected for CCR7, with terminally differentiated effector memory CD45RA+ cells excluded. The healthy adult donors were HIV-negative and reported no recent acute infections or vaccinations. Germline CDR1 is SGHVS and CDR2 is FQNEAQ. The ends lost 0 bases at V and 5 bases at J; junction bases unmatched: 3. This CDR3 is built from 16 residues.

The chain is built from TRBV7-8 and TRBJ2-1; TRBD2 matches at 11 bases. The sequencing input was naive CD8+ T cells sorted from blood. The TCR originated in a man aged 18 to 35 in good health. Here the CDR3 reads CASSLALGLADNEQFF. The DNA for the CDR3 is TGTGCCAGCAGCTTAGCGCTGGGACTAGCGGACAATGAGCAGTTCTTC.